This TCR beta chain was sequenced in a study of blood T cell repertoires in COVID-19. Overall study context: There were acute and convalescent COVID-19 samples, and they came from the United States, Italy and Spain. The analysed material was cDNA or gDNA that came from T cells, B-cell-depleted T cells, or PBMCs.

Original methodology: Researchers report that nucleated cell counts were estimated from reference gene primer amplification. Sequencing was performed with immunoSEQ multiplex PCR; in TCRdb, only in-frame clones are kept and a portion is missing. That table gives V, J and clone size, and the DNA gave D and trimming. Of roughly 28,000 clones listed, roughly nine tenths are singletons. V lost 2 bases and J lost 3, with 8 bases in between. The CDR3 length is 14 residues. The germline CDR1 and CDR2 sequences are SGHRS and YFSETQ. This receptor was identified in a human donor with acute or convalescent COVID-19. The donor label of this sample is uncertain. The chain joins TRBV5-1 to TRBJ1-4; D perhaps matches TRBD1 (5 bases). Sequences were obtained from peripheral blood. As DNA, the CDR3 is TGCGCCAGCAGCTTCAGGGAGGCTAATGAAAAACTGTTTTTT. This translates into CASSFREANEKLFF.